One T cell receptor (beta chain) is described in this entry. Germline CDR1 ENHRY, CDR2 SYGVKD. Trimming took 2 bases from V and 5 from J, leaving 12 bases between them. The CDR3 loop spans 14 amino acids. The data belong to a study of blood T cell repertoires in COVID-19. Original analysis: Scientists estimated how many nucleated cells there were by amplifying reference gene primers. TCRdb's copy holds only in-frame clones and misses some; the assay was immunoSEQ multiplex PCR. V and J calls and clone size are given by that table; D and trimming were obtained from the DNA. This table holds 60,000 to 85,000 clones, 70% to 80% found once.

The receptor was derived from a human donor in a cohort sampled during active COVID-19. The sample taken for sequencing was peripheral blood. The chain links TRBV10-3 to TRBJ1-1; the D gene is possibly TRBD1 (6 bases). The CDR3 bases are TGTGCCATCAGTGAGCTCTACAGGGAGACTGAAGCTTTCTTT. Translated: CAISELYRETEAFF.